This TCR beta chain was observed in a study of blood T cells in healthy people across ages. Findings and caveats of the study: TCR beta diversity was tightly associated with the proportion of naive T cells.

V was pared by 5 bases and J by 0 bases, with 14 bases between. This CDR3 has 16 amino acids. Germline CDR1 and CDR2: MNHEY and SVGAGI. In the case of this clonotype: Its antigen is unknown.

The authors ran a second PCR of about 6 to 12 cycles using a sample-barcoded 5' primer and a J-beta primer mix. TCRdb re-called the 5' RACE reads through MiXCR, storing one row per CDR3 protein. The table lists about 810,000 distinct CDR3 sequences, under 40% of them singletons. The V call is TRBV6-5, the J call TRBJ1-5; D remains unclear. This TCR came from a man younger than 35 in good health. Sequences were obtained from blood. CDR3 DNA: TGTGCCAGCAGTCCTCGAAGCTTCTATAGCAATCAGCCCCAGCATTTT. Its protein product is CASSPRSFYSNQPQHF.